The 20 T cell receptor beta chains below come from one sample, sequenced in a study of blood T cell repertoires in COVID-19. The method was immunoSEQ multiplex PCR; TCRdb's version includes in-frame clones alone and lacks a portion of them. The table includes about 68,000 clones, about 74% detected once. Material: peripheral blood. The receptors come from a human donor in a cohort sampled during active COVID-19.

The chain combines TRBV6-6 with TRBJ2-3; no clear D. The CDR3 totals 15 residues. Trimming removed 8 bases at V and 1 base at J, with 16 bases between. Germline CDR1 is MNHNY and CDR2 is SVGAGI (reference sequence). Here the CDR3 reads CASCDKRRGTDTQYF. CDR3 nucleotide sequence: TGTGCCAGCTGCGACAAGAGAAGAGGCACAGATACGCAGTATTTT.

This clone was seen a few times. V is TRBV6-1 and J is TRBJ2-3; 9 nucleotides line up with TRBD1. With V trimmed by 2 bases and J by 2 bases, 5 bases remained unmatched. The CDR3 contains 16 residues. Per germline, CDR1 MNHNS and CDR2 SASEGT. This CDR3 is CASSELGTGYTDTQYF. As DNA, the CDR3 is TGTGCCAGCAGTGAACTAGGGACAGGGTACACAGATACGCAGTATTTT.

The rearrangement uses TRBV12-5 and TRBJ1-1; no reliable D call. Germline CDR1 and CDR2: LGHNT and FRNRAP. V dropped 1 base and J dropped 8 bases, with 14 bases sitting between them. The CDR3 contains 14 residues. The CDR3: CASGLGLPEIEAFF. The CDR3 DNA is TGTGCTAGTGGTTTGGGACTCCCGGAAATAGAAGCTTTCTTT.

This sequence joins TRBV18 and TRBJ2-3; 12 positions agree with TRBD2. Germline CDR1 reads KGHSH; CDR2 reads LQKENI. The V gene end was trimmed by 5 bases and the J gene end by 4 bases; junction bases not matched to a gene: 7. CDR3 length: 16 residues. The CDR3: CASSSTSGRLPDTQYF. CDR3 DNA: TGTGCCAGCTCATCCACTAGCGGGAGGCTTCCAGATACGCAGTATTTT. The full variable domain, in which reference TRBV18 and TRBJ2-3 provide the parts outside the CDR3, is NAGVMQNPRHLVRRRGQEARLRCSPMKGHSHVYWYRQLPEEGLKFMVYLQKENIIDESGMPKERFSAEFPKEGPSILRIQQVVRGDSAAYFCASSSTSGRLPDTQYFGPGTRLTVL.

The CDR3 region has the DNA TGTGCCAGCAGCCCGAACAGGGATGACGAGCAGTACTTC. Translating gives CASSPNRDDEQYF. V is TRBV9 and J is TRBJ2-7; possible D gene TRBD1, 6 bases. Germline-derived CDR1 and CDR2 are SGDLS and YYNGEE. This CDR3 contains 13 residues. The ends were cut back, 4 bases at V and 5 bases at J, with 13 bases in the middle. Supplemented by reference TRBV9 and TRBJ2-7, the full variable domain reads DSGVTQTPKHLITATGQRVTLRCSPRSGDLSVYWYQQSLDQGLQFLIQYYNGEERAKGNILERFSAQQFPDLHSELNLSSLELGDSALYFCASSPNRDDEQYFGPGTRLTVT.

The table lists this clone with a count of one. The chain links TRBV28 to TRBJ1-1; D is ambiguous. Trimming left V 6 bases short and J 1 base short, with 12 bases between. Germline V CDR1 and CDR2: MDHEN, SYDVKM. The CDR3 contains 14 residues. CDR3 nucleotide sequence: TGTGCCAGCAGATTGCTAGAGACGAACACTGAAGCTTTCTTT. Translated: CASRLLETNTEAFF.

V is TRBV7-9 and J is TRBJ2-5; D perhaps matches TRBD2 (7 bases). The V end was cut by 5 bases, the J end by 5 bases, with 18 bases between. Germline-derived CDR1 and CDR2 are SEHNR and FQNEAQ (reference sequence). This CDR3 is 15 amino acids long. The CDR3 nucleotides are TGTGCCAGCAGCAACCGGGGGGCGGGTGAGGAGACCCAGTACTTC. It translates to CASSNRGAGEETQYF.

This clone has just a few counts. V and J are TRBV2 and TRBJ2-2; 9 nucleotides agree with TRBD2. CDR1 and CDR2 from the germline V gene are SNHLY and FYNNEI. The CDR3 is made up of 14 amino acids. V dropped 11 bases and J dropped 4; count of bases not matched to a gene: 8. The CDR3 DNA reads as TGTGCCGCGGGGGGGGCCCTGAGCACCGGGGAGCTGTTTTTT. It encodes CAAGGALSTGELFF.

The chain carries TRBV3-1 (or the pseudogene TRBV3-2) and TRBJ2-7, with 8 positions matching TRBD2. This CDR3 region has 16 residues. The J segment lost 3 bases and the V segment lost 1 base, leaving 8 bases of the junction unmatched. Germline CDR1 is LGHDT and CDR2 is YNNKEL (reference sequence). The CDR3 protein is CASSQVGGLAYYEQYF. In nucleotides, the CDR3 is TGTGCCAGCAGCCAAGTCGGTGGACTAGCCTACTACGAGCAGTACTTC.

This clone was picked up one time. The chain couples TRBV7-2 to TRBJ2-1; 7 bases are shared with TRBD2. The CDR3 is made up of 17 amino acids. Germline V lookup: CDR1 SGHTA, CDR2 FQGNSA. The V segment lost 5 bases and the J segment 7 bases; nucleotides outside the gene matches: 17. CDR3 sequence reads: CASSRRNREVGKNEQFF. DNA for the CDR3: TGTGCCAGCAGCCGTCGAAACCGGGAGGTCGGGAAGAATGAGCAGTTCTTC.

The V and J genes are TRBV14 and TRBJ2-7; 10 positions agree with TRBD1. V was clipped by 3 bases and J by 4 bases; unmatched bases: 3. The germline V gene encodes CDR1 SGHDN and CDR2 FVKESK. The CDR3 length is 14 residues. Here the CDR3 DNA reads TGTGCCAGCAGCCAGCTGGGACAGGGGTACGAGCAGTACTTC. Its protein product is CASSQLGQGYEQYF.

The V and J genes are TRBV5-4 and TRBJ2-1; unclear D gene. CDR1 is SGHNT and CDR2 is YYREEE in the germline V gene (reference sequence). The CDR3 extends over 13 amino acids. V shed 0 bases and J shed 5 bases, with 6 bases lying between them. CDR3 DNA: TGTGCCAGCAGCTTGGACTACCACAATGAGCAGTTCTTC. It specifies CASSLDYHNEQFF.

Regarding this clone: Distinct nucleotide sequences in the sample also encode this CDR3. The chain links TRBV28 to TRBJ1-2; TRBD1 matches 8 bases. Germline V gives CDR1 MDHEN, CDR2 SYDVKM. The CDR3 length is 13 residues. The V and J ends lost 3 bases and 5 bases, in that order; junction bases with no gene match: 2. The CDR3 sequence is CASSLDRVYGYTF. CDR3 bases: TGTGCCAGCAGTTTGGACAGGGTGTATGGCTACACCTTC.

CDR3 DNA: TGTGCCAGCGCCCCAAGGTCGGGGTCTGAAGCTTTCTTT. It yields the protein CASAPRSGSEAFF. The chain combines TRBV11-3 with TRBJ1-1; D remains unclear. The CDR3 spans 13 residues. V was shortened by 8 bases and J by 6 bases, with 16 bases between the two germline ends. The germline V gene has CDR1 SGHNT and CDR2 YENEEA.

V gene TRBV28 combines with J gene TRBJ2-5; TRBD1 matches at 8 bases. After removal of 4 bases from V and 7 bases from J, the junction contained 5 bases not matched to a gene. The CDR3 runs to 13 residues. Germline V lookup: CDR1 MDHEN, CDR2 SYDVKM. The CDR3 region has the DNA TGTGCCAGCAGTTGGACAGGGAAAGGGACCCAGTACTTC. It specifies CASSWTGKGTQYF.

The chain has TRBV20-1 and TRBJ2-5; 7 bases map to TRBD2. CDR1 is DFQATT, CDR2 SNEGSKA, per germline (reference sequence). The trim removed 3 bases at V and 1 base at J, leaving 5 bases unmatched. This CDR3 spans 14 amino acids. Here the CDR3 DNA reads TGCAGTGCTAGTTACGGCGGGGGCCAAGAGACCCAGTACTTC. Translation: CSASYGGGQETQYF.

The chain joins TRBV21-1 to TRBJ2-7; TRBD2, the table's D call, lacks a check against the DNA. TRBV21-1 represents a pseudogene. This CDR3 has 11 residues. As DNA, the CDR3 is TGTGCCAGCAGCAGCGGGACCCAGCAGTACTTC. It specifies CASSSGTQQYF.

The rearrangement joins TRBV28 to TRBJ1-2, with 8 bases fitting TRBD1. Trimming cost V 6 bases and J 8 bases; bases outside gene matches: 8. The CDR3 is 13 amino acids. Germline loops: CDR1 MDHEN, CDR2 SYDVKM. This CDR3 reads CASRSTGGKGYTF. The CDR3 DNA sequence: TGTGCCAGCAGATCTACAGGGGGAAAGGGCTACACCTTC.

This rearrangement joins TRBV10-3 to TRBJ1-4; D perhaps matches TRBD1 (6 bases). Per the germline V gene, CDR1 is ENHRY and CDR2 is SYGVKD. Deletions cut 0 bases from V and 7 bases from J, with 12 bases between. This CDR3 is built from 15 residues. The DNA of the CDR3 is TGTGCCATCAGTGAGTCTCGCGACAGGTTTGAAAAACTGTTTTTT. Its protein product is CAISESRDRFEKLFF.

This chain joins TRBV18 and TRBJ2-4; 11 bases line up with TRBD1. The CDR3 has 15 amino acids. The V segment lost 2 bases and the J segment 7 bases; nucleotides outside the gene matches: 4. Per germline, CDR1 KGHSH and CDR2 LQKENI. The CDR3 DNA sequence: TGTGCCAGCTCACCAGGACAGGGGGCAGGGAACATTCAGTACTTC. As protein: CASSPGQGAGNIQYF.